Shown below are 5 T cell receptor beta chains from a single sample sequenced in a study of cytomegalovirus exposure and HLA in healthy donors. 60 Vbeta and 13 Jbeta primers were used in PCR. Assay used: immunoSEQ multiplex PCR; TCRdb lists only in-frame clones, some missing. The sample records about 140,000 clones, roughly 73% being singletons. Sequencing input: PBMCs. These receptors all come from a man aged 35 to 55 in good health and CMV-seronegative.

The chain employs TRBV7-3 and TRBJ2-1; tentative D call: TRBD2 (6 bases). V was pared by 5 bases and J by 0 bases, with 8 bases between. This CDR3 region has 14 residues. Germline assignment: CDR1 SGHTA and CDR2 FQGTGA. For the CDR3, the DNA is TGTGCCAGCAGCCAGGAGGGCTCCTACAATGAGCAGTTCTTC. Translating gives CASSQEGSYNEQFF.

The chain combines TRBV27 with TRBJ2-7, with D perhaps matching TRBD1 (6 bases). Germline assignment: CDR1 MNHEY and CDR2 SMNVEV (reference sequence). The CDR3 runs to 16 residues. V was pared by 8 bases and J by 2 bases, with 22 bases between. CDR3 amino acids: CASQFSWGDRTYEQYF. The CDR3 bases are TGTGCCAGCCAATTTTCCTGGGGCGACAGGACCTACGAGCAGTACTTC.

The genes are TRBV2 and TRBJ1-1, with unresolved D. The V and J ends lost 6 bases and 11 bases respectively, with 13 bases between them. CDR3 length: 11 residues. CDR1 is SNHLY and CDR2 is FYNNEI in the germline V gene. CDR3 bases: TGTGCCAGCAGATACGCGTGGGAGGCTTTCTTT. Protein: CASRYAWEAFF.

This clone was counted a few times. The genes are TRBV5-4 and TRBJ1-1, with D possibly TRBD1 on 5 matching bases. The germline V and J ends were trimmed by 0 bases and 2 bases, with 14 bases remaining between them. This CDR3 is 16 amino acids long. Germline values: CDR1 SGHNT, CDR2 YYREEE (reference sequence). The CDR3 DNA sequence: TGTGCCAGCAGCTTGGACCGGCCTAGGGGCAACACTGAAGCTTTCTTT. Protein product: CASSLDRPRGNTEAFF.

The rearrangement joins TRBV5-1 to TRBJ1-6; 8 bases fit TRBD1. The CDR3 has 14 amino acids. Germline CDR1 and CDR2: SGHRS and YFSETQ. The V and J ends lost 3 bases and 14 bases, in that order; junction bases with no gene match: 10. This CDR3 is CASSSTGGDRSLHF. The CDR3 bases are TGCGCCAGCAGCTCAACAGGGGGTGATCGGTCCCTCCACTTT.